The source of this TCR beta chain is a study of CD8 T cells in ankylosing spondylitis. Study-wide results and caveats: Blood of patients with ankylosing spondylitis appeared to be characterized by a TCR beta motif of several highly homologous variants. According to the report, clones linked to the disease were significantly enriched in matched synovial fluid samples taken from ankylosing spondylitis patients. Past research had described some motif variants in reactive arthritis synovial fluid and blood.

Library preparation for TCR beta used quantitative 5'-RACE with molecular barcodes. One entry per CDR3 protein results from TCRdb running MiXCR on the 5' RACE reads. The sample carries roughly 700,000 distinct CDR3 sequences, around 20% recorded once. Comment on this clonotype: The antigen is undetermined.

CDR1 is SQVTM and CDR2 is ANQGSEA in the germline V gene. This CDR3 comprises 15 residues. V trimming: 3 bases; J trimming: 1 base; junction bases outside the gene matches: 5. Material: blood, either unsorted or a sorted T cell fraction (not recorded which). The V call is TRBV29-1, the J call TRBJ2-7, with 11 bases aligning to TRBD1. The sequence was obtained from a male donor with ankylosing spondylitis. The CDR3: CSVEYGQGASYEQYF. Written as DNA, the CDR3 is TGCAGCGTTGAGTACGGACAGGGGGCTTCCTACGAGCAGTACTTC.